This T cell receptor beta chain was obtained from a study of CD8 T cells in Susac syndrome. RNA totalling about 0.45 to 1 ug underwent reverse transcription with random hexamers. TCRdb processed the immunoSEQ multiplex PCR reads anew with MiXCR; each CDR3 protein has one entry. This table holds hundreds of thousands of distinct CDR3 sequences, 89% found once. Blood CD8+ and CD4+ T cells underwent high-throughput TCR beta sequencing. The patients serving as multiple sclerosis controls were treatment-naive. They had stable or active relapsing-remitting disease and fulfilled revised McDonald criteria. The germline gives CDR1 SGHDN, CDR2 FVKESK. The V gene end was trimmed by 1 base and the J gene end by 5 bases; junction bases not matched to a gene: 7. CDR3 size: 17 residues.

The source of this sequence is a human donor with multiple sclerosis. The chain carries TRBV14 and TRBJ2-2; TRBD2 agrees at 10 bases. The sample was CD8+ T cells from PBMCs. CDR3 coding DNA: TGTGCCAGCAGCCAAGTACCGGCTAGCGGGGGAACCGGGGAGCTGTTTTTT. Translation: CASSQVPASGGTGELFF.